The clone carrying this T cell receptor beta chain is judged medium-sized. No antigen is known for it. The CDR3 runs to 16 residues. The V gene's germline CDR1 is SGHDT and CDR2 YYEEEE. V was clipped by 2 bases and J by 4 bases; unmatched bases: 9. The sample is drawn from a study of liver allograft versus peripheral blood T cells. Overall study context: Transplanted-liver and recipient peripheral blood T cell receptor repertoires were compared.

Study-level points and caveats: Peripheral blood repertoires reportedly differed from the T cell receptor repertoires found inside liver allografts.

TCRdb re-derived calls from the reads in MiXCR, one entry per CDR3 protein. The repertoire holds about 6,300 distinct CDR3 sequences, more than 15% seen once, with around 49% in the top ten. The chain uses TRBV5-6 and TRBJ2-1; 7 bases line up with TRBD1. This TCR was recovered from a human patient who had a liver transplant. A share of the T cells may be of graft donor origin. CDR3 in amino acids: CASSFRQGLEYNEQFF. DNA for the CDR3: TGTGCCAGCAGCTTCAGACAGGGTCTGGAGTACAATGAGCAGTTCTTC.